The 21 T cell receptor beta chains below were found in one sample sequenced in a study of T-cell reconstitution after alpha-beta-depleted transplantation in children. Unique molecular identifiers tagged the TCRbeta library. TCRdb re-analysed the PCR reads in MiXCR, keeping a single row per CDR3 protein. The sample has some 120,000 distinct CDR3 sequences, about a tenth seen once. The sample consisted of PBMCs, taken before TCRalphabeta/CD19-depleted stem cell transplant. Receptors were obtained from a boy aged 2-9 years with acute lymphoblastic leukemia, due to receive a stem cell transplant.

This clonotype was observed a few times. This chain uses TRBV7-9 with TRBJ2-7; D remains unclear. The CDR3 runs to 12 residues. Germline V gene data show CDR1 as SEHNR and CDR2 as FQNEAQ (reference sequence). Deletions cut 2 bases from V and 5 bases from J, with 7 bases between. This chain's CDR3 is CASSLRQNEQYF. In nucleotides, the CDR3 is TGTGCCAGCAGCTTACGGCAGAACGAGCAGTACTTC.

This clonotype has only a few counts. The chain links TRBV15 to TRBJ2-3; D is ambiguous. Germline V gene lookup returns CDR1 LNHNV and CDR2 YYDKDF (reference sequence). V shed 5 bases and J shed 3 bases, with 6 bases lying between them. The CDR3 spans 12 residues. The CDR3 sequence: CATSAQTDTQYF. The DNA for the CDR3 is TGTGCCACCAGCGCACAAACAGATACGCAGTATTTT. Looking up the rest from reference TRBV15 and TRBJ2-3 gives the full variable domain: DAMVIQNPRYQVTQFGKPVTLSCSQTLNHNVMYWYQQKSSQAPKLLFHYYDKDFNNEADTPDNFQSRRPNTSFCFLDIRSPGLGDTAMYLCATSAQTDTQYFGPGTRLTVL.

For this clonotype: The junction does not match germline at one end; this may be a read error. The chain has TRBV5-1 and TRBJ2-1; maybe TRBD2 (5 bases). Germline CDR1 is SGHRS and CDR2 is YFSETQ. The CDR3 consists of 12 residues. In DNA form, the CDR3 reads TGCGCCAGCGGCTTAGCGCTGAATGAGCAGTTCTTC. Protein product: CASGLALNEQFF.

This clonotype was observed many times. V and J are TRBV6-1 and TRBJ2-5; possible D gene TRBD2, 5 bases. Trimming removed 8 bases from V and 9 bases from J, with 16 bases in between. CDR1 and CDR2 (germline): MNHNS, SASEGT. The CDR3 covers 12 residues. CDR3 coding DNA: TGTGCCAGCGATCGAGGGCTCTCGGCCCAGTACTTC. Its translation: CASDRGLSAQYF.

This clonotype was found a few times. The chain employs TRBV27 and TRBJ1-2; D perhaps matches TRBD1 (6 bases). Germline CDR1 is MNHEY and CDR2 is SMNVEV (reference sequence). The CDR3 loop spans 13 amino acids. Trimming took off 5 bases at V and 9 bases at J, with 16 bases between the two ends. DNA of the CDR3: TGTGCCAGCAGTCCTACAGGGCGCCCAAGCTACACCTTC. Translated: CASSPTGRPSYTF.

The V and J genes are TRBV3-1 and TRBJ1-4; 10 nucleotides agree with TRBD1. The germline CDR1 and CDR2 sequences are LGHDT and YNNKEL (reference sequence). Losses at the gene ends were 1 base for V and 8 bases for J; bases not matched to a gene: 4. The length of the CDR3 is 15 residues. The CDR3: CASSQGGTGVEKLFF. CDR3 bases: TGTGCCAGCAGCCAAGGTGGGACAGGGGTCGAAAAACTGTTTTTT.

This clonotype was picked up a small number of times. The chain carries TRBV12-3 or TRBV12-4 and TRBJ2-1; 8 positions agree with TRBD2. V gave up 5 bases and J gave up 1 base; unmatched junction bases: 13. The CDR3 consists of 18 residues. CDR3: CASSHIFGSGISYNEQFF. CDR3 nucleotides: TGTGCCAGCAGTCACATTTTTGGTAGCGGGATTTCCTACAATGAGCAGTTCTTC.

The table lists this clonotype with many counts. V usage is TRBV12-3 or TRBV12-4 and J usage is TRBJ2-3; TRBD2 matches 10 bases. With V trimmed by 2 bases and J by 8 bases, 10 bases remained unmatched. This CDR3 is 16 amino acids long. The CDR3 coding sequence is TGTGCCAGCAGTTTATACCTAGCGGGGGCGTCGGGTACGCAGTATTTT. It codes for CASSLYLAGASGTQYF.

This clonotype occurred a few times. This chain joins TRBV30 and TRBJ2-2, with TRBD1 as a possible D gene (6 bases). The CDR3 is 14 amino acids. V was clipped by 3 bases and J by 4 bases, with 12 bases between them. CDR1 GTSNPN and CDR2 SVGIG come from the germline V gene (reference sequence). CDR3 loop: CAWSRTVVTGELFF. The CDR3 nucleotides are TGTGCCTGGAGCCGGACAGTGGTCACCGGGGAGCTGTTTTTT.

CDR3 residues: CASSQRLYDNEQFF. CDR3 nucleotides: TGTGCCAGCAGCCAAAGACTCTATGACAATGAGCAGTTCTTC. The V gene is TRBV27, the J gene TRBJ2-1, with D hard to call. Germline V gene data show CDR1 as MNHEY and CDR2 as SMNVEV (reference sequence). The CDR3 is 14 amino acids. V lost 6 bases and J 5 bases, leaving 14 bases between the germline ends.

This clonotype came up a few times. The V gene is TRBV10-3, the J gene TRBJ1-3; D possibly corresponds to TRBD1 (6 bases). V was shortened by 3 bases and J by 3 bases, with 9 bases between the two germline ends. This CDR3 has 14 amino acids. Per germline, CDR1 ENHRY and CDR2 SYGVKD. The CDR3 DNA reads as TGTGCCATCAGTGACTCAGGGGTTGGAAACACCATATATTTT. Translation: CAISDSGVGNTIYF.

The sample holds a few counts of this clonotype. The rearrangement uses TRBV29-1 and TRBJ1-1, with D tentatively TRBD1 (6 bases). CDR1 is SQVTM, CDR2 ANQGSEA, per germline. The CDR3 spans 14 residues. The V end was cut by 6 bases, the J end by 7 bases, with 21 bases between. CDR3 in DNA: TGCAGCGTCGATCGGGACAACATCCGGGTTGAAGCTTTCTTT. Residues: CSVDRDNIRVEAFF.

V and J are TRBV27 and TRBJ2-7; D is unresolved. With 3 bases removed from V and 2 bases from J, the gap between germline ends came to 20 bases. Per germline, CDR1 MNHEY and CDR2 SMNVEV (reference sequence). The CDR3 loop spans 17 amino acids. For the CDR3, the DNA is TGTGCCAGCAGTTTGATAGTAGTGGCGGCTGTTACCTACGAGCAGTACTTC. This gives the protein CASSLIVVAAVTYEQYF.

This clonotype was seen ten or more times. CDR3 coding DNA: TGTGCCAGCAGAACGGGACGGGACCACTACGAGCAGTACTTC. The encoded protein is CASRTGRDHYEQYF. The chain links TRBV6-5 to TRBJ2-7; the D gene could be TRBD1 or TRBD2 (5 bases each). Looked up from germline, CDR1 is MNHEY and CDR2 is SVGAGI. The CDR3 contains 14 residues. V was shortened by 6 bases and J by 3 bases, with 15 bases between the two germline ends.

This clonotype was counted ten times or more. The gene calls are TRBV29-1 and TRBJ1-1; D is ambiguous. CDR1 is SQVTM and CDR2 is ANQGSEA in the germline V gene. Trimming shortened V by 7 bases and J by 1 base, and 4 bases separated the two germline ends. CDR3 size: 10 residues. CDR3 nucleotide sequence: TGCAGCGGCGCGAACACTGAAGCTTTCTTT. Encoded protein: CSGANTEAFF.

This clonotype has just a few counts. CDR3 DNA: TGTGCCAGCAGCCAGACCCGGGACTACGACTACGAGCAGTACTTC. Protein product: CASSQTRDYDYEQYF. The chain combines TRBV4-2 with TRBJ2-7, with 7 bases identical to TRBD2. CDR3 length: 15 amino acids. Germline V CDR1 and CDR2: LGHNA, YNFKEQ. With 3 bases clipped from V and 3 bases from J, the junction kept 8 bases outside the gene matches.

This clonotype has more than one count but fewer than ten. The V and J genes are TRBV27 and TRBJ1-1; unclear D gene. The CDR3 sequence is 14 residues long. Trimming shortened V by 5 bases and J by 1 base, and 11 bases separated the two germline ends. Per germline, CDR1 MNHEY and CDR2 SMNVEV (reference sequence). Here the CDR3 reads CASSVRAANTEAFF. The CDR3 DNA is TGTGCCAGCAGTGTTCGGGCAGCGAACACTGAAGCTTTCTTT.

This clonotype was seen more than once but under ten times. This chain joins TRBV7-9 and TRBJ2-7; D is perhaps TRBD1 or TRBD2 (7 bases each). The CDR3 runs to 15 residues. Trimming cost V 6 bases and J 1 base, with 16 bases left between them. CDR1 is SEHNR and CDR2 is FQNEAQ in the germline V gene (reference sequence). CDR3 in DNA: TGTGCCAGCAGGGGGGGGGACAGTCGTTCCTACGAGCAGTACTTC. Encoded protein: CASRGGDSRSYEQYF.

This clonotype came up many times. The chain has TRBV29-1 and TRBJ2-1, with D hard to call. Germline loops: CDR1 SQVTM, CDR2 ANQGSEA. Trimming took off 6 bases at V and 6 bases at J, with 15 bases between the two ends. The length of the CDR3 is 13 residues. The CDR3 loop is CSVPQVVGNEQFF. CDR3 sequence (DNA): TGCAGCGTCCCGCAGGTGGTCGGCAATGAGCAGTTCTTC.

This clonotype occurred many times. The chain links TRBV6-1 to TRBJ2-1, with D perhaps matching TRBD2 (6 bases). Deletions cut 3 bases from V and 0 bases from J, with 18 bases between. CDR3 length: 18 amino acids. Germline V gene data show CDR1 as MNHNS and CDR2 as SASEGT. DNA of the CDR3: TGTGCCAGCAGTGAGCACCCACTAGCCCTAAGCTCCTACAATGAGCAGTTCTTC. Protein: CASSEHPLALSSYNEQFF.

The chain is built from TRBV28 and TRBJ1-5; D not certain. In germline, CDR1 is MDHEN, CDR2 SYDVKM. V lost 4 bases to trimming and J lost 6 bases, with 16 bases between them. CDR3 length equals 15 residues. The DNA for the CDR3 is TGTGCCAGCAGTTCAAGATCCGGTTCTGTTCAGCCCCAGCATTTT. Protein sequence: CASSSRSGSVQPQHF.